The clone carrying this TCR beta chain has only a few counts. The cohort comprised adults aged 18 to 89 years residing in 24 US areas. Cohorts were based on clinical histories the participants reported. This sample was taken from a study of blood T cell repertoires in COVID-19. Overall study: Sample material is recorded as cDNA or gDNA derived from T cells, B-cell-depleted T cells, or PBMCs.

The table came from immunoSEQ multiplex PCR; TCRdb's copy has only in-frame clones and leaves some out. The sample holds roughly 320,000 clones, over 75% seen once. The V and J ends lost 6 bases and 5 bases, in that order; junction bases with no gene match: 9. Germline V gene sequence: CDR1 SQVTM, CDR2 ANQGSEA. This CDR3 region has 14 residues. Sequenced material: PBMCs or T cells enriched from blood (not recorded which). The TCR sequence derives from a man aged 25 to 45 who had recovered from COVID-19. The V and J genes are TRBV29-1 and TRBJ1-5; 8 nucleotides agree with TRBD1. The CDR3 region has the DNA TGCAGCGTACGCGGACAGGGTGGCGATCAGCCCCAGCATTTT. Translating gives CSVRGQGGDQPQHF.